This T cell receptor (beta chain) was observed in a study of blood T cell repertoires in COVID-19. Study background: The samples span acute and convalescent COVID-19 from the United States, Italy and Spain. T cells, B-cell-depleted T cells, or PBMCs supplied cDNA or gDNA.

Per the original data handling: Nucleated cell counts were estimated from reference gene primer amplification. Using immunoSEQ multiplex PCR, the repertoire was profiled, and TCRdb retains in-frame clones only, with some absent. V, J and clone size derive from that table, while D and trimming were established from the DNA sequence. Here the sample spans some 71,000 clones, 90% being singletons. Germline CDR1 and CDR2: SEHNR and FQNEAQ (reference sequence). The CDR3 is 16 residues long. Germline trimming cut 2 bases from V and 0 bases from J; bases unmatched to any gene: 2. The sequence was obtained from a man aged 45 to 65 with acute or convalescent COVID-19. The chain has TRBV7-9 and TRBJ2-5, with 11 bases fitting TRBD2. The sample consisted of peripheral blood. For the CDR3, the DNA is TGTGCCAGCAGCTTATGGACTAGCGGGTACCAAGAGACCCAGTACTTC. Its protein product is CASSLWTSGYQETQYF.